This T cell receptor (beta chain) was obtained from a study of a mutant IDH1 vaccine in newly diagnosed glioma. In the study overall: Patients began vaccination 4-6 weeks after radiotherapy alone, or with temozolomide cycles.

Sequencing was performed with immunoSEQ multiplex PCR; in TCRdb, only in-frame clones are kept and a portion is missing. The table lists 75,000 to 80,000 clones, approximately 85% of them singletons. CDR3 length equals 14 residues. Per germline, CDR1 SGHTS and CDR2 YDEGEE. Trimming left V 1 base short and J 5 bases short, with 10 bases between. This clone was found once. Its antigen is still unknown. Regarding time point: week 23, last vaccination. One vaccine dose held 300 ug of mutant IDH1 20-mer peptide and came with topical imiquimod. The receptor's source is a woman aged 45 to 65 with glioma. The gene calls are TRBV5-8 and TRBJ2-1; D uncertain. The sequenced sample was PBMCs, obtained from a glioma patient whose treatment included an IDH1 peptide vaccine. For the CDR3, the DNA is TGTGCCAGCAGCTTGCCGGGCCTAAACAATGAGCAGTTCTTC. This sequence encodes CASSLPGLNNEQFF.